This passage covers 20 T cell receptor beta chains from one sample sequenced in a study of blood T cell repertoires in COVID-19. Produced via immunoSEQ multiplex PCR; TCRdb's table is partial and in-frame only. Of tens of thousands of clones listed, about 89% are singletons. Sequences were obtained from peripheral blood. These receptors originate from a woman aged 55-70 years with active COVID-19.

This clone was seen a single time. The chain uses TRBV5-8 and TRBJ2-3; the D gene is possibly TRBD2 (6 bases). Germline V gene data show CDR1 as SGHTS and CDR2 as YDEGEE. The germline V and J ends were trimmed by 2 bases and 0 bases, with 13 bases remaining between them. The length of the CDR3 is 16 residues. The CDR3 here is CASSLPGGASTDTQYF. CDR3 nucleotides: TGTGCCAGCAGCTTACCGGGCGGGGCGAGCACAGATACGCAGTATTTT.

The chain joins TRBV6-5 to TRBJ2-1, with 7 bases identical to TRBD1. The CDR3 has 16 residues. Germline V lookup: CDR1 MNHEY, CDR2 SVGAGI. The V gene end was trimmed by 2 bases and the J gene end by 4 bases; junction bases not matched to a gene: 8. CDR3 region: CASSYEQGKIYNEQFF. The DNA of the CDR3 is TGTGCCAGCAGTTACGAACAGGGGAAAATATACAATGAGCAGTTCTTC.

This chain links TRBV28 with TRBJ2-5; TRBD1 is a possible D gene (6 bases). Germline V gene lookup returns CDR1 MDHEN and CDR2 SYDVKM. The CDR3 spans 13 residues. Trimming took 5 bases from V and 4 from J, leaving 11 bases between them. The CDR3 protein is CASSETGPETQYF. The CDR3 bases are TGTGCCAGCAGTGAAACAGGGCCAGAGACCCAGTACTTC.

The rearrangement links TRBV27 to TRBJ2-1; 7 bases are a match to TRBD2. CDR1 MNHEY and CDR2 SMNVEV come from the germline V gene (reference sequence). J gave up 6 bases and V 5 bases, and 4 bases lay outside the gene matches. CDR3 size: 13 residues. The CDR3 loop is CASSKTSLNEQFF. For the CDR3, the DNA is TGTGCCAGCAGTAAGACTAGCCTCAATGAGCAGTTCTTC.

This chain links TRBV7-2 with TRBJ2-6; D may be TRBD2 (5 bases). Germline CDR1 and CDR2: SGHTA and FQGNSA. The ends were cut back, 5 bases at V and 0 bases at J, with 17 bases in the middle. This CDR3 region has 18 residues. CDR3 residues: CASSPVGVGASGANVLTF. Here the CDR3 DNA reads TGTGCCAGCAGCCCAGTCGGGGTAGGAGCCTCTGGGGCCAACGTCCTGACTTTC.

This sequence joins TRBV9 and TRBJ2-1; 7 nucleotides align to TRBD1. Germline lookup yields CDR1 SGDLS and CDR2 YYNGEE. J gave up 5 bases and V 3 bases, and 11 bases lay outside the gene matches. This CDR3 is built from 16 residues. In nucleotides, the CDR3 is TGTGCCAGCAGCGCTACAGGGGCTGCCAATCACAATGAGCAGTTCTTC. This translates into CASSATGAANHNEQFF.

The CDR3 sequence: CASTGQGNQPQHF. CDR3 bases: TGTGCCAGCACCGGACAGGGGAATCAGCCCCAGCATTTT. The chain combines TRBV2 with TRBJ1-5; 9 bases are a match to TRBD1. The CDR3 is 13 amino acids. Losses at the gene ends were 7 bases for V and 4 bases for J; bases not matched to a gene: 2. Germline V lookup: CDR1 SNHLY, CDR2 FYNNEI. The full variable domain, with the rest looked up from reference TRBV2 and TRBJ1-5, is EPEVTQTPSHQVTQMGQEVILRCVPISNHLYFYWYRQILGQKVEFLVSFYNNEISEKSEIFDDQFSVERPDGSNFTLKIRSTKLEDSAMYFCASTGQGNQPQHFGDGTRLSIL.

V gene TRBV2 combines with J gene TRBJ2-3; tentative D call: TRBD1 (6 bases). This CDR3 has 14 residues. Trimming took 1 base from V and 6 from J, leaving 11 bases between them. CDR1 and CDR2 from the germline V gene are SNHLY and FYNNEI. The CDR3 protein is CASSEDYRGDTQYF. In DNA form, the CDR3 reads TGTGCCAGCAGTGAAGACTATAGGGGGGATACGCAGTATTTT.

CDR3 amino acids: CASSIRLGPGANVLTF. For the CDR3, the DNA is TGTGCCAGTAGTATCCGACTTGGCCCTGGGGCCAACGTCCTGACTTTC. This chain connects TRBV19 to TRBJ2-6; D is uncertain. The V gene lost 3 bases and the J gene lost 2 bases, with 11 bases spanning the gap. The CDR3 is 16 amino acids. Germline V gives CDR1 LNHDA, CDR2 SQIVND (reference sequence).

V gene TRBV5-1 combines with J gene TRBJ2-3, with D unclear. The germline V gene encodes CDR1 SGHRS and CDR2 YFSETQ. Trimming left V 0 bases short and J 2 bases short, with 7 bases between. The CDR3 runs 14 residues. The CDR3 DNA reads TGCGCCAGCAGCTTGGCAGGATTCACAGATACGCAGTATTTT. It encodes CASSLAGFTDTQYF.

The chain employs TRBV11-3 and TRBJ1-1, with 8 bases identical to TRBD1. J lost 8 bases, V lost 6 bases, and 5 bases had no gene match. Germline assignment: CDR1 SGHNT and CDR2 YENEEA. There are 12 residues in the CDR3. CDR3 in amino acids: CASSHGQGEAFF. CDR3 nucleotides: TGTGCCAGCAGTCATGGACAGGGCGAAGCTTTCTTT.

The CDR3 DNA follows: TGCAGCGTTGAGCCCAGGGTTTCTGGAAACACCATATATTTT. It yields the protein CSVEPRVSGNTIYF. The chain uses TRBV29-1 and TRBJ1-3; the D gene is possibly TRBD1 (5 bases). The CDR3 has 14 amino acids. Germline V gene sequence: CDR1 SQVTM, CDR2 ANQGSEA. Trimming took 3 bases from V and 1 from J, leaving 10 bases between them.

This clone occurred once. This chain's CDR3 is CASSKTFIQETQYF. The CDR3 DNA sequence: TGTGCCAGCAGTAAGACTTTTATTCAAGAGACCCAGTACTTC. The chain joins TRBV2 to TRBJ2-5; D is unclear. Germline V gene data show CDR1 as SNHLY and CDR2 as FYNNEI. Trimming shortened V by 5 bases and J by 2 bases, and 12 bases separated the two germline ends. CDR3 length equals 14 residues. The full variable domain, in which reference TRBV2 and TRBJ2-5 provide the parts outside the CDR3, is EPEVTQTPSHQVTQMGQEVILRCVPISNHLYFYWYRQILGQKVEFLVSFYNNEISEKSEIFDDQFSVERPDGSNFTLKIRSTKLEDSAMYFCASSKTFIQETQYFGPGTRLLVL.

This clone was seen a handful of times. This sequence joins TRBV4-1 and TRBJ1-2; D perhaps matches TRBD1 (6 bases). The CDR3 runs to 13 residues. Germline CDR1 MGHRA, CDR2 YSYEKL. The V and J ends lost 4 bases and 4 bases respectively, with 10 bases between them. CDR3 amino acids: CASSPGTFYGYTF. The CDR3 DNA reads TGCGCCAGCAGCCCCGGGACATTCTATGGCTACACCTTC.

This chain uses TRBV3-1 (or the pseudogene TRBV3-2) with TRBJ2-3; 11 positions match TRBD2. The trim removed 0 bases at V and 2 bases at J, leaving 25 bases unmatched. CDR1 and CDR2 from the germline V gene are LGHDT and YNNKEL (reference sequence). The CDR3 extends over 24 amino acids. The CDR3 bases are TGTGCCAGCAGCCAAGACTGGAGGGAAGCGAGCCTAGCGGGGGGCTGGGGGACCACAGATACGCAGTATTTT. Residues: CASSQDWREASLAGGWGTTDTQYF.

CDR3 loop: CASSWGTGGMNTEAFF. For the CDR3, the DNA is TGTGCCAGCAGTTGGGGGACAGGGGGGATGAACACTGAAGCTTTCTTT. The J gene is TRBJ1-1, the V gene TRBV6-2 or TRBV6-3, with 11 positions matching TRBD1. J was trimmed by 0 bases and V by 4 bases; bases with no gene match: 4. The CDR3 is made up of 16 amino acids. Looked up from germline, CDR1 is MNHEY and CDR2 is SVGEGT.

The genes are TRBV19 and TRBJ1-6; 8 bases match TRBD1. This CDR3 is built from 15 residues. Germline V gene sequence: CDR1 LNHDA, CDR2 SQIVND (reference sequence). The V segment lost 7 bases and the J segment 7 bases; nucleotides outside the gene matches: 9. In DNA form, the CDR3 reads TGTGCCAGTACCCCGACAGGGGTAGGGAATTCACCCCTCCACTTT. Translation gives CASTPTGVGNSPLHF.

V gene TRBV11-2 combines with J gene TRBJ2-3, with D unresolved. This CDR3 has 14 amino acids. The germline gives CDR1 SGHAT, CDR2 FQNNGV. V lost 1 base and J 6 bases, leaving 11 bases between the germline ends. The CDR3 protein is CASSLVTEWDTQYF. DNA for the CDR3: TGTGCCAGCAGCTTAGTAACAGAGTGGGATACGCAGTATTTT.

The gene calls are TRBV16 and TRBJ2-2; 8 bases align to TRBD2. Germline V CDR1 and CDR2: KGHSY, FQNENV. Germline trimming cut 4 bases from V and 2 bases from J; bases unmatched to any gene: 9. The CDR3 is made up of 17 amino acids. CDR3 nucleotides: TGTGCCAGCAGCCCGAAGTCCCGGGGGGGAAACACCGGGGAGCTGTTTTTT. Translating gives CASSPKSRGGNTGELFF.

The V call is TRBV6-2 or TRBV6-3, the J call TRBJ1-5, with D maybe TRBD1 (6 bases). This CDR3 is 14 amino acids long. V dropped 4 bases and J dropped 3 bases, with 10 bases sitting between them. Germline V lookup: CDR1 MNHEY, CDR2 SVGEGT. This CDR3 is CASSSTGTNQPQHF. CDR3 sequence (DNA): TGTGCCAGCAGTTCCACAGGGACCAATCAGCCCCAGCATTTT.